This T cell receptor (beta chain) was sequenced for a study of T cells after yellow fever vaccination. Trimming cost V 5 bases and J 6 bases, with 16 bases left between them. The germline V gene encodes CDR1 MNHEY and CDR2 SVGAGI. The length of the CDR3 is 15 residues. Template switching with 5'RACE generated the TCR cDNA and added a universal primer site and UMIs. Each CDR3 protein gets one entry after TCRdb re-called the 5' RACE reads with MiXCR. The sample carries around 53,000 distinct CDR3 sequences, approximately 7% recorded once. This clonotype was observed a few times. V usage is TRBV6-5 and J usage is TRBJ1-4; D is unclear. The sample consisted of CD8+ T cells not binding an NS4B(214-222) dextramer, sorted from PBMCs, taken approximately 47 days after the first yellow fever vaccination. This TCR was sampled from a man younger than 35 who received the YFV17D yellow fever vaccine. Here the CDR3 DNA reads TGTGCCAGCAGTAACTACAACCTGAGGGATGAAAAACTGTTTTTT. This translates into CASSNYNLRDEKLFF.